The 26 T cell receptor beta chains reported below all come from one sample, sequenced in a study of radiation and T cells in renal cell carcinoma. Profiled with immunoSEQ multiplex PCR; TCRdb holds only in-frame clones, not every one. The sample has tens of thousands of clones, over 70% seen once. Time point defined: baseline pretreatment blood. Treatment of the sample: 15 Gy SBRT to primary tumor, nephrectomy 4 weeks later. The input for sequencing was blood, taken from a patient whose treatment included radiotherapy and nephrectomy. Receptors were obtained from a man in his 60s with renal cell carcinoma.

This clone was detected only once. This CDR3 reads CASSLTEPWGLEAFF. In DNA, the CDR3 is TGTGCCAGCAGCTTGACCGAGCCATGGGGGTTAGAAGCTTTCTTT. The chain recombines TRBV5-5 with TRBJ1-1; D is possibly TRBD1 (5 bases). This CDR3 contains 15 residues. V gave up 1 base and J gave up 8 bases, with 18 bases separating them. The germline V gene has CDR1 SGHKS and CDR2 YYEKEE (reference sequence).

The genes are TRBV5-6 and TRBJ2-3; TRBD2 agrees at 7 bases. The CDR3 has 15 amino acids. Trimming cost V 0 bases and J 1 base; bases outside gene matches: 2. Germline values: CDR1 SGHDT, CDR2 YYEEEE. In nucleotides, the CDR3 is TGTGCCAGCAGCTTGGAGCTAGCGGGCACAGATACGCAGTATTTT. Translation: CASSLELAGTDTQYF.

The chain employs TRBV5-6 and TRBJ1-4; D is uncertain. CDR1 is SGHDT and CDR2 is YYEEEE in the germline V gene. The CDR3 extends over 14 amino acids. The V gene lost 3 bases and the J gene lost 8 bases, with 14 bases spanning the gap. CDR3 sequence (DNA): TGTGCCAGCAGCTCTGGCACGATGAGAGAAAAACTGTTTTTT. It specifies CASSSGTMREKLFF.

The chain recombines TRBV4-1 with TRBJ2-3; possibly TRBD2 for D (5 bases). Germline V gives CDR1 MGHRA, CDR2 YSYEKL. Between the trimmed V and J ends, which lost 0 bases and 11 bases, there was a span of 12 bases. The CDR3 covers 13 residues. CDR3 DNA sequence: TGCGCCAGCAGCCAAGAAGGAGGAAGTCGGCAGTATTTT. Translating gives CASSQEGGSRQYF.

This chain's CDR3 is CASASGTGKRTDTQYF. In DNA, the CDR3 is TGTGCCAGCGCGAGTGGGACAGGGAAAAGGACAGATACGCAGTATTTT. The genes are TRBV27 and TRBJ2-3, with 9 bases identical to TRBD1. The CDR3 is 16 residues long. Germline CDR1 MNHEY, CDR2 SMNVEV (reference sequence). V shed 8 bases, J shed 3 bases, and the junction held 12 bases outside the gene matches.

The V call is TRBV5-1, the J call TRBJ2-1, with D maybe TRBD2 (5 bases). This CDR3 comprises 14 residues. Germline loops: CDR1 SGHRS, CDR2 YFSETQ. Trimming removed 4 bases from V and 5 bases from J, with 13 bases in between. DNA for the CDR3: TGCGCCAGCAGCGTCCTGACTACCGACAATGAGCAGTTCTTC. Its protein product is CASSVLTTDNEQFF.

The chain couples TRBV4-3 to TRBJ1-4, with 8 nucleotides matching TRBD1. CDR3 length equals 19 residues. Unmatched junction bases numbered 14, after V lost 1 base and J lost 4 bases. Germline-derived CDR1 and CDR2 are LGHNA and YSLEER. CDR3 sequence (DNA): TGCGCCAGCAGCCAAGGGGGAGAGATCCGGGGACAGGATAATGAAAAACTGTTTTTT. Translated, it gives CASSQGGEIRGQDNEKLFF.

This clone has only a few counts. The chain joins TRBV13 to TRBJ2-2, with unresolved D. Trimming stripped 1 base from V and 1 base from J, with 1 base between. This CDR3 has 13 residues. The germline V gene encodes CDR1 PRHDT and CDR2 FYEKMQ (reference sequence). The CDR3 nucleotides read TGTGCCAGCAGCTTAGAGAACACCGGGGAGCTGTTTTTT. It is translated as CASSLENTGELFF.

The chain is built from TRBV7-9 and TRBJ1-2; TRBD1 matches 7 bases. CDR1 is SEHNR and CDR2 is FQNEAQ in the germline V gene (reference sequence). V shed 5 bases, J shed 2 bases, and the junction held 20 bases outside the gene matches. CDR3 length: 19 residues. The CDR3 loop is CASSPRTGPRRQANYGYTF. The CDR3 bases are TGTGCCAGCAGCCCTAGGACAGGACCAAGACGCCAGGCCAACTATGGCTACACCTTC.

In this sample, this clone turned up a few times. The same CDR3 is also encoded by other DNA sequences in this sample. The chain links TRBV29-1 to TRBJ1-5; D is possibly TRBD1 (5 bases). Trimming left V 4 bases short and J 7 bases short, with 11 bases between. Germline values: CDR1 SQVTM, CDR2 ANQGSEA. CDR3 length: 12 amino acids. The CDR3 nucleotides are TGCAGCGTTGGGGGAGGGGACCAGCCCCAGCATTTT. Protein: CSVGGGDQPQHF.

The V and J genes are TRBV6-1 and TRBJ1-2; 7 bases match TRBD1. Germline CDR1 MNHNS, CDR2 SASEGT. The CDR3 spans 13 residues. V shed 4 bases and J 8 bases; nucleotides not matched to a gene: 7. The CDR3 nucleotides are TGTGCCAGCAGTGCACAGGGGAAAGACGGCTACACCTTC. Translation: CASSAQGKDGYTF.

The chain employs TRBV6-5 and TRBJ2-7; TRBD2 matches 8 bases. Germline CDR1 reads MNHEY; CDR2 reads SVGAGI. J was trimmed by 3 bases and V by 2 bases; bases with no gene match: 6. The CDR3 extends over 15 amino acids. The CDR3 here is CASSYGSGADYEQYF. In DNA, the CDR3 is TGTGCCAGCAGTTACGGTAGCGGGGCGGACTACGAGCAGTACTTC.

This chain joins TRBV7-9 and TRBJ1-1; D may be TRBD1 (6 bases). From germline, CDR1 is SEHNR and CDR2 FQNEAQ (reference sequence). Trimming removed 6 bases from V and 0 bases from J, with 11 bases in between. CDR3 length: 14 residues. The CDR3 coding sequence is TGTGCCAGCAGTTACCAGGGGTTGAACACTGAAGCTTTCTTT. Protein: CASSYQGLNTEAFF.

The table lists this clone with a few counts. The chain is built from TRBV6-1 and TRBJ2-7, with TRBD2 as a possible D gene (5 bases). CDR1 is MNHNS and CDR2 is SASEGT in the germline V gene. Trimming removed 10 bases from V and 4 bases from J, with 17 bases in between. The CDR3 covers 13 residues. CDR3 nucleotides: TGTGCCACGGGGAACTTGGTCAGTTACGAGCAGTACTTC. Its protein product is CATGNLVSYEQYF.

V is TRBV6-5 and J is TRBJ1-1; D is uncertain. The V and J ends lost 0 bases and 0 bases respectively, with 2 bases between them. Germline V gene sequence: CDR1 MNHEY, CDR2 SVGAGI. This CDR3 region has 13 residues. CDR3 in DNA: TGTGCCAGCAGTTACTCCATGAACACTGAAGCTTTCTTT. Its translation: CASSYSMNTEAFF.

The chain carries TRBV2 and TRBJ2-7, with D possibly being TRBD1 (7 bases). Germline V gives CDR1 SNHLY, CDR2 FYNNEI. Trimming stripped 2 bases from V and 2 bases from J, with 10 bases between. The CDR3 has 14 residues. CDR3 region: CASSESRGAYEQYV. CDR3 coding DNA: TGTGCCAGCAGTGAATCCAGGGGGGCCTACGAGCAGTACGTC.

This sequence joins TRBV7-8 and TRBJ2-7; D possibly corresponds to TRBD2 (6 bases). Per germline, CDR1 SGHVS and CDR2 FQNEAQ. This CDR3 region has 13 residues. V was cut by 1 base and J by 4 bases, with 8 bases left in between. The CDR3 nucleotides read TGTGCCAGCAGCTTAGTGGGGGGATACGAGCAGTACGTC. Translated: CASSLVGGYEQYV.

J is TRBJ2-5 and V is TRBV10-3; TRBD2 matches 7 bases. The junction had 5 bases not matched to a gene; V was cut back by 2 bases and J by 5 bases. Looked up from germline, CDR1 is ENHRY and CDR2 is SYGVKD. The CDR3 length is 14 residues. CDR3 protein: CAISEAGETETQYF. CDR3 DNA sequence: TGTGCCATCAGTGAGGCGGGAGAGACGGAGACCCAGTACTTC.

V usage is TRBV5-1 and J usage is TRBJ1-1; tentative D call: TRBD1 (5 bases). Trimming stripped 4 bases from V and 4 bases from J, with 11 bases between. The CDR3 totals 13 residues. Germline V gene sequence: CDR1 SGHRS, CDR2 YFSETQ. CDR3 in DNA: TGCGCCAGCAGCAGCCAGGGAAGCACTGAAGCTTTCTTT. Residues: CASSSQGSTEAFF.

The DNA of the CDR3 is TGTGCCAGCAGCTTAGAGGCGGGGAATGAAAAACTGTTTTTT. Protein sequence: CASSLEAGNEKLFF. The chain is built from TRBV7-8 and TRBJ1-4; D remains ambiguous. This CDR3 is built from 14 residues. Looked up from germline, CDR1 is SGHVS and CDR2 is FQNEAQ. Trimming stripped 1 base from V and 5 bases from J, with 8 bases between.

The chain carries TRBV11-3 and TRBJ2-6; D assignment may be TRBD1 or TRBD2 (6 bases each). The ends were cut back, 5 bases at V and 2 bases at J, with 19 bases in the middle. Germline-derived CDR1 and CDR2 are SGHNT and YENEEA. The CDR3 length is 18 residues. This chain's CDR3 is CASSNEGGYFTGANVLTF. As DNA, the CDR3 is TGTGCCAGCAGCAACGAAGGGGGGTATTTTACTGGGGCCAACGTCCTGACTTTC.

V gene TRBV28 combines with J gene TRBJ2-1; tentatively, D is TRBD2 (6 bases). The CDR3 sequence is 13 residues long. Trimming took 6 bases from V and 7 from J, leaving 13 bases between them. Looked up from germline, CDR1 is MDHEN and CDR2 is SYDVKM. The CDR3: CASRFVGGNEQFF. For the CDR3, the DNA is TGTGCCAGCAGATTTGTGGGGGGTAATGAGCAGTTCTTC.

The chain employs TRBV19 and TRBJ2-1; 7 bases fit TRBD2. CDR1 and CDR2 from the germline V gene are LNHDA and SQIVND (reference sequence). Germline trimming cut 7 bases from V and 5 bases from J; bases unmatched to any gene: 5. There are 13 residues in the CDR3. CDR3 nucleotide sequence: TGTGCCAGTACTGCGGGAGTCCACAATGAGCAGTTCTTC. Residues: CASTAGVHNEQFF.

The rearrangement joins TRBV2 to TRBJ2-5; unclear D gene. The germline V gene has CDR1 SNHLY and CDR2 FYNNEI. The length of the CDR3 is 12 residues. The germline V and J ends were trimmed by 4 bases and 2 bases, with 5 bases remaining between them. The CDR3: CASSALQETQYF. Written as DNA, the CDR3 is TGTGCCAGCAGTGCTCTACAAGAGACCCAGTACTTC.

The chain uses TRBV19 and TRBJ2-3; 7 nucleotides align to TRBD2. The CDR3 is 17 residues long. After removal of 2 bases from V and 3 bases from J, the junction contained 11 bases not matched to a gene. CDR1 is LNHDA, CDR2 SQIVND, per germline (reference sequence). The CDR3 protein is CASSISFGGSLTDTQYF. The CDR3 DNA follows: TGTGCCAGTAGTATATCTTTCGGGGGGTCCCTGACAGATACGCAGTATTTT.

CDR3: CASSQEGAKNGEAFF. Here the CDR3 DNA reads TGCGCCAGCAGCCAAGAAGGTGCCAAGAACGGTGAAGCTTTCTTT. The chain is built from TRBV4-3 and TRBJ1-1; D not resolved. Trimming shortened V by 0 bases and J by 7 bases, and 15 bases separated the two germline ends. Germline CDR1 LGHNA, CDR2 YSLEER. The CDR3 sequence is 15 residues long.